This T cell receptor beta chain was identified during a study of T cell responses to AZD1222 COVID-19 vaccine. Findings of the study overall: Seropositive AZD1222 recipients at baseline numbered only six or seven. Donors were mostly white British, more females; clonal diversity possibly underestimated. The study found Spike-specific TCR breadth and depth rose after two AZD1222 doses. The reported proportion of spike-specific TCRs targeting unmutated variant regions was nearly half.

Clones were read by immunoSEQ multiplex PCR, and TCRdb kept only the in-frame ones, dropping some. Of approximately 100,000 clones in the sample, approximately 91% were seen once. With regard to this clone: The antigen is unknown.

Between the trimmed V and J ends, which lost 2 bases and 2 bases, there was a span of 13 bases. CDR3 length: 16 residues. In germline, CDR1 is LNHDA, CDR2 SQIVND (reference sequence). The clonotype originates from an adult in good health. This chain uses TRBV19 with TRBJ1-5; D is possibly TRBD1 (5 bases). The sequencing used peripheral blood, collected on day 0 of MenACWY control vaccination. CDR3 DNA: TGTGCCAGTAGTATAAGTCCAGGGAAGGGCAATCAGCCCCAGCATTTT. Its protein is CASSISPGKGNQPQHF.